What follows are 26 T cell receptor beta chains derived from one specimen sequenced in a study of blood T cell repertoires in COVID-19. Only in-frame clones appear in the TCRdb table, and some are missing; sequencing was by immunoSEQ multiplex PCR. The sample lists about 87,000 clones, approximately 85% occurring once. The sample was peripheral blood. The origin of the receptors is a human donor in a cohort sampled during active COVID-19.

The genes are TRBV7-2 and TRBJ1-4; no clear D. This CDR3 has 15 amino acids. Germline lookup yields CDR1 SGHTA and CDR2 FQGNSA. V lost 5 bases and J 3 bases, leaving 13 bases between the germline ends. CDR3 region: CASSAERLPNEKLFF. Here the CDR3 DNA reads TGTGCCAGCAGCGCGGAACGGCTCCCTAATGAAAAACTGTTTTTT.

This rearrangement joins TRBV28 to TRBJ2-7; the D gene is possibly TRBD1 (6 bases). There are 13 residues in the CDR3. Trimming stripped 6 bases from V and 7 bases from J, with 16 bases between. Germline V gene data show CDR1 as MDHEN and CDR2 as SYDVKM. CDR3: CASRTTGSHEQYF. The CDR3 bases are TGTGCCAGCAGAACGACAGGATCCCATGAGCAGTACTTC. Looking up the rest from reference TRBV28 and TRBJ2-7 gives the full variable domain: DVKVTQSSRYLVKRTGEKVFLECVQDMDHENMFWYRQDPGLGLRLIYFSYDVKMKEKGDIPEGYSVSREKKERFSLILESASTNQTSMYLCASRTTGSHEQYFGPGTRLTVT.

The rearrangement links TRBV7-2 to TRBJ2-3, with D maybe TRBD1 (6 bases). Germline CDR1 SGHTA, CDR2 FQGNSA. There are 16 residues in the CDR3. V lost 5 bases to trimming and J lost 2 bases, with 17 bases between them. The CDR3 DNA sequence: TGTGCCAGCAGCGTGGGGTGGGGGACAACCACAGATACGCAGTATTTT. This encodes CASSVGWGTTTDTQYF.

The genes are TRBV4-3 and TRBJ2-7; D not certain. Trimming removed 0 bases from V and 4 bases from J, with 13 bases in between. Germline V gene data show CDR1 as LGHNA and CDR2 as YSLEER. This CDR3 spans 15 amino acids. CDR3 bases: TGCGCCAGCAGCCAAGATTGGGCAGTACATTACGAGCAGTACTTC. As protein: CASSQDWAVHYEQYF.

The gene calls are TRBV7-2 and TRBJ1-2; possibly TRBD1 for D (5 bases). The CDR3 sequence is 13 residues long. Trimming shortened V by 4 bases and J by 4 bases, and 10 bases separated the two germline ends. Germline V gives CDR1 SGHTA, CDR2 FQGNSA. Here the CDR3 DNA reads TGTGCCAGCAGCTGGGGCAGAAGCTATGGCTACACCTTC. Translating gives CASSWGRSYGYTF.

In its sample, this clone was seen once. This chain joins TRBV7-8 and TRBJ1-1, with unresolved D. CDR1 SGHVS and CDR2 FQNEAQ come from the germline V gene. This CDR3 is 14 amino acids long. V was shortened by 0 bases and J by 0 bases, with 5 bases between the two germline ends. CDR3 coding DNA: TGTGCCAGCAGCTTAGCCCTCCTGAACACTGAAGCTTTCTTT. This encodes CASSLALLNTEAFF.

This clone turned up a few times. The chain uses TRBV7-2 and TRBJ1-4; D not resolved. V lost 5 bases and J lost 4, with 11 bases in between. The length of the CDR3 is 14 residues. Looked up from germline, CDR1 is SGHTA and CDR2 is FQGNSA. CDR3 protein: CASSPTIRNEKLFF. DNA for the CDR3: TGTGCCAGCAGCCCAACTATACGTAATGAAAAACTGTTTTTT.

V usage is TRBV5-4 and J usage is TRBJ2-7, with D hard to call. V lost 0 bases and J lost 6, with 13 bases in between. The V gene's germline CDR1 is SGHNT and CDR2 YYREEE (reference sequence). This CDR3 contains 14 residues. The CDR3 nucleotides are TGTGCCAGCAGCTTGGGTCTGACTCCCCCCGAGCAGTACTTC. This translates into CASSLGLTPPEQYF.

Turning to this clone: The same CDR3 is also encoded by other DNA sequences in this sample. The J gene is TRBJ2-5, the V gene TRBV14; D might be TRBD1 (5 bases). CDR1 is SGHDN and CDR2 is FVKESK in the germline V gene. CDR3 length equals 13 residues. Trimming pared 5 bases from V and 2 bases from J, leaving 9 bases between. CDR3 sequence reads: CASSRDRQETQYF. CDR3 in DNA: TGTGCCAGCAGCAGAGACAGACAAGAGACCCAGTACTTC. The whole variable domain, filled in from reference TRBV14 and TRBJ2-5, reads EAGVTQFPSHSVIEKGQTVTLRCDPISGHDNLYWYRRVMGKEIKFLLHFVKESKQDESGMPNNRFLAERTGGTYSTLKVQPAELEDSGVYFCASSRDRQETQYFGPGTRLLVL.

The V gene is TRBV6-2 or TRBV6-3, the J gene TRBJ2-2; the match to TRBD2 covers 7 bases. The CDR3 covers 15 residues. Germline CDR1 and CDR2: MNHEY and SVGEGT. J gave up 5 bases and V 5 bases, and 8 bases lay outside the gene matches. The CDR3 DNA reads as TGTGCCAGCAGTGGGCCGGGCGGGGGAACCGGGGAGCTGTTTTTT. Protein: CASSGPGGGTGELFF.

The gene calls are TRBV18 and TRBJ2-3; TRBD2 matches at 7 bases. Germline assignment: CDR1 KGHSH and CDR2 LQKENI. This CDR3 has 16 residues. J lost 0 bases, V lost 6 bases, and 9 bases had no gene match. Here the CDR3 DNA reads TGTGCCAGCTCCCCCCGACTAGCCTCTAGCACAGATACGCAGTATTTT. Translating it yields CASSPRLASSTDTQYF.

The genes are TRBV5-5 and TRBJ2-2, with 8 bases lining up with TRBD1. V shed 4 bases, J shed 5 bases, and the junction held 10 bases outside the gene matches. Germline V gene data show CDR1 as SGHKS and CDR2 as YYEKEE (reference sequence). The CDR3 has 16 amino acids. The CDR3 nucleotides read TGTGCCAGCAGCCACCCCAGGACAGGGATAACCGGGGAGCTGTTTTTT. As protein: CASSHPRTGITGELFF.

The chain employs TRBV27 and TRBJ1-5, with D tentatively TRBD1 (5 bases). V was trimmed by 3 bases and J by 5 bases, leaving 17 bases between them. Germline V gene lookup returns CDR1 MNHEY and CDR2 SMNVEV (reference sequence). CDR3 size: 16 residues. The CDR3 here is CASSFRAGWVHQPQHF. DNA for the CDR3: TGTGCCAGCAGTTTTAGGGCAGGGTGGGTGCATCAGCCCCAGCATTTT.

The chain joins TRBV2 to TRBJ2-7, with 8 positions matching TRBD1. The germline V gene has CDR1 SNHLY and CDR2 FYNNEI. V dropped 8 bases and J dropped 5; count of bases not matched to a gene: 5. CDR3 size: 12 residues. The CDR3 region is CASGRTGNEQYF. The CDR3 coding sequence is TGTGCCAGCGGTCGGACAGGGAACGAGCAGTACTTC. Full variable domain (outside the CDR3, taken from reference TRBV2 and TRBJ2-7): EPEVTQTPSHQVTQMGQEVILRCVPISNHLYFYWYRQILGQKVEFLVSFYNNEISEKSEIFDDQFSVERPDGSNFTLKIRSTKLEDSAMYFCASGRTGNEQYFGPGTRLTVT.

This chain joins TRBV6-5 and TRBJ1-5, with D uncertain. The CDR3 covers 13 residues. The V gene's germline CDR1 is MNHEY and CDR2 SVGAGI. The V end was cut by 2 bases, the J end by 4 bases, with 6 bases between. The CDR3 protein is CASSYRGNQPQHF. In DNA form, the CDR3 reads TGTGCCAGCAGTTACCGGGGTAATCAGCCCCAGCATTTT.

CDR3 DNA: TGCGCCAGCAGCCAAGGTGGGGCGAGCACCTACGAGCAGTACTTC. The encoded protein is CASSQGGASTYEQYF. V and J are TRBV4-3 and TRBJ2-7; D perhaps matches TRBD1 (5 bases). Germline lookup yields CDR1 LGHNA and CDR2 YSLEER. With 1 base removed from V and 2 bases from J, the gap between germline ends came to 12 bases. The CDR3 has 15 residues.

The gene calls are TRBV7-2 and TRBJ2-5, with D possibly matching TRBD2 (6 bases). The ends were cut back, 5 bases at V and 5 bases at J, with 18 bases in the middle. CDR3 length: 15 amino acids. Germline V gene sequence: CDR1 SGHTA, CDR2 FQGNSA. Written as DNA, the CDR3 is TGTGCCAGCAGCCTGGACTATAGGGGTGGCGAGACCCAGTACTTC. The encoded protein is CASSLDYRGGETQYF.

V usage is TRBV29-1 and J usage is TRBJ1-2, with 8 bases matching TRBD1. This CDR3 region has 15 residues. CDR1 SQVTM and CDR2 ANQGSEA come from the germline V gene. V trimming: 4 bases; J trimming: 4 bases; junction bases outside the gene matches: 11. The CDR3 region has the DNA TGCAGCGTTGGGACAGGGATCGGGAGACGCTATGGCTACACCTTC. This sequence encodes CSVGTGIGRRYGYTF.

The chain employs TRBV6-2 or TRBV6-3 and TRBJ2-2, with 9 bases lining up with TRBD2. Trimming took 2 bases from V and 2 from J; bases not matched to a gene: 9. The CDR3 loop spans 18 amino acids. Germline V CDR1 and CDR2: MNHEY, SVGEGT. The CDR3 DNA is TGTGCCAGCAGTTACCCGAGTGTAGCGGGAGTAAACACCGGGGAGCTGTTTTTT. Its protein is CASSYPSVAGVNTGELFF.

This clone was counted a few times. V gene TRBV18 combines with J gene TRBJ2-1; 11 nucleotides match TRBD2. The CDR3 is made up of 13 amino acids. With V trimmed by 5 bases and J by 6 bases, 0 bases remained unmatched. Per germline, CDR1 KGHSH and CDR2 LQKENI. The CDR3 sequence: CASSGTSGNEQFF. The CDR3 DNA follows: TGTGCCAGCTCAGGGACTAGCGGCAATGAGCAGTTCTTC.

The chain uses TRBV7-9 and TRBJ1-2; 8 bases are a match to TRBD1. This CDR3 is 12 amino acids long. Per germline, CDR1 SEHNR and CDR2 FQNEAQ (reference sequence). CDR3 in amino acids: CVGAGGLDGYTF. DNA of the CDR3: TGTGTAGGGGCAGGGGGCTTGGATGGCTACACCTTC.

The gene calls are TRBV18 and TRBJ1-1; D might be TRBD1 (5 bases). Germline V CDR1 and CDR2: KGHSH, LQKENI. V was clipped by 3 bases and J by 6 bases, with 11 bases between them. The CDR3 is 13 amino acids. DNA of the CDR3: TGTGCCAGCTCACCCGGGGGATACGCTGAAGCTTTCTTT. Translation gives CASSPGGYAEAFF.

The DNA for the CDR3 is TGTGCCAGCAGCCAAAATCCGGTGTCGGGCTACACCTTC. As protein: CASSQNPVSGYTF. The chain recombines TRBV14 with TRBJ1-2; D is unresolved. CDR1 is SGHDN, CDR2 FVKESK, per germline. V was clipped by 2 bases and J by 8 bases, with 12 bases between them. The CDR3 sequence is 13 residues long.

This clone was detected a few times. The CDR3 bases are TGTGCCAGCAGCTTAATGACTTCCAATCAGCCCCAGCATTTT. It is translated as CASSLMTSNQPQHF. This chain connects TRBV7-2 to TRBJ1-5; no definite D call. Germline CDR1 is SGHTA and CDR2 is FQGNSA. The CDR3 has 14 amino acids. With 2 bases removed from V and 3 bases from J, the gap between germline ends came to 8 bases.

The chain is built from TRBV7-3 and TRBJ2-5, with D perhaps TRBD2 (7 bases). Germline values: CDR1 SGHTA, CDR2 FQGTGA. The CDR3 is 15 amino acids. V lost 4 bases, J lost 2 bases, and 14 bases lay in between. CDR3 region: CASSSGGLGQETQYF. The CDR3 DNA reads as TGTGCCAGCAGCTCGGGGGGCCTGGGTCAAGAGACCCAGTACTTC.

The rearrangement uses TRBV6-4 and TRBJ2-7; 7 bases agree with TRBD1. The J segment lost 2 bases and the V segment lost 4 bases, leaving 8 bases of the junction unmatched. The CDR3 length is 15 residues. Per the germline V gene, CDR1 is MRHNA and CDR2 is SNTAGT. CDR3 nucleotides: TGTGCCAGCAGTGGTAACCGGGACAGCCCCTACGAGCAGTACTTC. This sequence encodes CASSGNRDSPYEQYF.